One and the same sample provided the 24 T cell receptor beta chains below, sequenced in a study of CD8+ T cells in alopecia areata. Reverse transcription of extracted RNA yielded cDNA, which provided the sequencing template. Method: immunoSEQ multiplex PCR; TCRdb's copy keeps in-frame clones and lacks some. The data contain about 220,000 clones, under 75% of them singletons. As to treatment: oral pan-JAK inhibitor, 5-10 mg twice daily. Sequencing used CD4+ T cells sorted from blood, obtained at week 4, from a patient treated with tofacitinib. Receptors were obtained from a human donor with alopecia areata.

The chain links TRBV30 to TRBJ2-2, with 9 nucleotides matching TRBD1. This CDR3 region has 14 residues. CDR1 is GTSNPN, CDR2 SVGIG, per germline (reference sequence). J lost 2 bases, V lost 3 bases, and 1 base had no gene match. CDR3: CAWRGQGNTGELFF. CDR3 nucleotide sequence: TGTGCCTGGAGGGGACAGGGTAACACCGGGGAGCTGTTTTTT.

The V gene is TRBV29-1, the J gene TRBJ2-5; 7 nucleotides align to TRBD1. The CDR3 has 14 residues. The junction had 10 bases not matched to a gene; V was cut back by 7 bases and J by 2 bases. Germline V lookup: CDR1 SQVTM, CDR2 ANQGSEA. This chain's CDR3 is CSASRGSGQETQYF. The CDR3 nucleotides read TGCAGCGCTTCCAGGGGGTCCGGTCAAGAGACCCAGTACTTC.

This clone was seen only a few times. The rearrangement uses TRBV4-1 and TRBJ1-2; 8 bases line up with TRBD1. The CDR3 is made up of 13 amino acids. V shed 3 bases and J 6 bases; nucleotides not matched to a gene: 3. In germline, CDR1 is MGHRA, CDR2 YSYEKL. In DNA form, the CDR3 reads TGCGCCAGCAGCCACCTGACAGGGGATGGCTACACCTTC. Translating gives CASSHLTGDGYTF.

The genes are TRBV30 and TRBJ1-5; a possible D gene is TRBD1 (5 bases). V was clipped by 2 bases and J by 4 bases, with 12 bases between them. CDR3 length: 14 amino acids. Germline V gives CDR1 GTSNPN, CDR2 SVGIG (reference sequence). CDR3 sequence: CAWSSGALNQPQHF. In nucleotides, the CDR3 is TGTGCCTGGAGTTCCGGGGCGCTGAATCAGCCCCAGCATTTT.

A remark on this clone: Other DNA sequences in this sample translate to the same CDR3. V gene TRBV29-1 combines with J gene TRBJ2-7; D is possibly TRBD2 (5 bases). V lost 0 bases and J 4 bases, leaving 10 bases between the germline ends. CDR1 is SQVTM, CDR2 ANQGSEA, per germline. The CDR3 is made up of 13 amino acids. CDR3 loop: CSVEDTGGYEQYF. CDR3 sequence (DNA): TGCAGCGTTGAAGACACCGGAGGTTACGAGCAGTACTTC.

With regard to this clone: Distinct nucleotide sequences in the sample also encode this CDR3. CDR3 sequence reads: CASSLSGGALEQYF. CDR3 nucleotide sequence: TGTGCCAGCAGCTTAAGCGGGGGGGCGCTCGAGCAGTACTTC. V usage is TRBV7-2 and J usage is TRBJ2-7, with 10 nucleotides matching TRBD2. This CDR3 region has 14 residues. Germline CDR1 SGHTA, CDR2 FQGNSA. The ends lost 2 bases at V and 6 bases at J; junction bases unmatched: 4.

CDR3 in amino acids: CSVRGRQGKYEQYF. Here the CDR3 DNA reads TGCAGCGTACGGGGCAGACAGGGCAAGTACGAGCAGTACTTC. V usage is TRBV29-1 and J usage is TRBJ2-7; 7 nucleotides match TRBD1. The CDR3 contains 14 residues. Looked up from germline, CDR1 is SQVTM and CDR2 is ANQGSEA. V lost 6 bases and J lost 4; bases outside the gene matches: 12.

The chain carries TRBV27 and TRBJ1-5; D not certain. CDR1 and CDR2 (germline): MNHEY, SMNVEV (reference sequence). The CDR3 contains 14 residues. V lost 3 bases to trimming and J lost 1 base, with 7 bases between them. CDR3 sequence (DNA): TGTGCCAGCAGTTTTTCGGGGAGCAATCAGCCCCAGCATTTT. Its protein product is CASSFSGSNQPQHF.

CDR3 in amino acids: CASSLSGTLNTEAFF. The CDR3 DNA follows: TGTGCCAGCAGCTTGTCGGGGACCCTGAACACTGAAGCTTTCTTT. The chain employs TRBV5-6 and TRBJ1-1; the D gene is possibly TRBD1 (5 bases). The CDR3 sequence is 15 residues long. V gave up 1 base and J gave up 0 bases, with 10 bases separating them. Germline assignment: CDR1 SGHDT and CDR2 YYEEEE.

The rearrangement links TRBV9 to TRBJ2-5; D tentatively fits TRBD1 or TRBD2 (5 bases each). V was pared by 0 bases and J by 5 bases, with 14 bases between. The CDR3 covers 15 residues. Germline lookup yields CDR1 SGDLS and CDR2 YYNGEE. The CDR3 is CASSVARGGWETQYF. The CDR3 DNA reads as TGTGCCAGCAGCGTAGCTAGGGGCGGGTGGGAGACCCAGTACTTC.

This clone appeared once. CDR3 nucleotides: TGTGCCTGGGGCCATAGCGATGAGCAGTTCTTC. This gives the protein CAWGHSDEQFF. The V gene is TRBV30, the J gene TRBJ2-1, with D perhaps TRBD2 (5 bases). V lost 5 bases and J lost 8, with 10 bases in between. This CDR3 is built from 11 residues. Germline CDR1 reads GTSNPN; CDR2 reads SVGIG (reference sequence). Full variable domain (rest looked up from reference TRBV30 and TRBJ2-1): SQTIHQWPATLVQPVGSPLSLECTVEGTSNPNLYWYRQAAGRGLQLLFYSVGIGQISSEVPQNLSASRPQDRQFILSSKKLLLSDSGFYLCAWGHSDEQFFGPGTRLTVL.

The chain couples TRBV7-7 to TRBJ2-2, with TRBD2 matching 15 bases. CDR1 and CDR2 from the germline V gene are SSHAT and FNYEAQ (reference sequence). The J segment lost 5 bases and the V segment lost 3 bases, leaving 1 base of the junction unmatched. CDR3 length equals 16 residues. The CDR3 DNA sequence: TGTGCCAGCAGCTTGGGACTAGCGGGGGGAACCGGGGAGCTGTTTTTT. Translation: CASSLGLAGGTGELFF.

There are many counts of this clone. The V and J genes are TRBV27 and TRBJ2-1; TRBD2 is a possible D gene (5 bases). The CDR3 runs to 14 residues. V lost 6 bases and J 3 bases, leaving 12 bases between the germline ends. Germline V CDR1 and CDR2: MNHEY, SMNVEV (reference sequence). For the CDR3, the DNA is TGTGCCAGCAGGGTGCAGGACTTCTACAATGAGCAGTTCTTC. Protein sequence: CASRVQDFYNEQFF.

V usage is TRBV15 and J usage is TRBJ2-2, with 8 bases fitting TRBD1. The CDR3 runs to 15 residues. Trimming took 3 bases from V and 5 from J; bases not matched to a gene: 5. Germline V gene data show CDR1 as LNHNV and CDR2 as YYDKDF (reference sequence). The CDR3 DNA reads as TGTGCCACCAGCAGGGACAGGGCGGGGACCGGGGAGCTGTTTTTT. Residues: CATSRDRAGTGELFF.

CDR3 sequence (DNA): TGCAGCGTTGCTGAGACAGGGACTAGCAATCAGCCCCAGCATTTT. It yields the protein CSVAETGTSNQPQHF. The chain links TRBV29-1 to TRBJ1-5; 7 nucleotides line up with TRBD1. The V gene's germline CDR1 is SQVTM and CDR2 ANQGSEA. Germline trimming cut 4 bases from V and 0 bases from J; bases unmatched to any gene: 6. This CDR3 is built from 15 residues.

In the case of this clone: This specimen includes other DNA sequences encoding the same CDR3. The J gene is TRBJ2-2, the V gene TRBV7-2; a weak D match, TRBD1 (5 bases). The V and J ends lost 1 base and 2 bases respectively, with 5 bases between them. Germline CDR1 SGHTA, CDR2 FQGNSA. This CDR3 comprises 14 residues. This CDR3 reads CASSLGTNTGELFF. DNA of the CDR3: TGTGCCAGCAGCTTAGGGACAAACACCGGGGAGCTGTTTTTT.

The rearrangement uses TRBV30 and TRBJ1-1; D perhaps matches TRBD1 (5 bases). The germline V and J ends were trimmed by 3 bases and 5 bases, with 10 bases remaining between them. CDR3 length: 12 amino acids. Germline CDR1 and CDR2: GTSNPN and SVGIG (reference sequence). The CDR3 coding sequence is TGTGCCTGGAGCGCCTACAGGACTGAAGCTTTCTTT. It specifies CAWSAYRTEAFF.

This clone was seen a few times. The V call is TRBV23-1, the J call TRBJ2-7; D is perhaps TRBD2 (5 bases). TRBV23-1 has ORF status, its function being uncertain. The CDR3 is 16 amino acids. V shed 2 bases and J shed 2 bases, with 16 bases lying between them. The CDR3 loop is CASSQILGKGTYEQYF. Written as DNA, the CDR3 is TGCGCCAGCAGTCAAATCCTCGGGAAGGGCACCTACGAGCAGTACTTC.

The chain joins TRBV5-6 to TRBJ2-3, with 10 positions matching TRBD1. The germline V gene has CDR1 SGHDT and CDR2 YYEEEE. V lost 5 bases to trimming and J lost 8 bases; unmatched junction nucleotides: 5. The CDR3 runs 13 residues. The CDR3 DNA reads TGTGCCAGCAGTCGCGGACAGGGGGTTACGCAGTATTTT. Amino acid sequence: CASSRGQGVTQYF.

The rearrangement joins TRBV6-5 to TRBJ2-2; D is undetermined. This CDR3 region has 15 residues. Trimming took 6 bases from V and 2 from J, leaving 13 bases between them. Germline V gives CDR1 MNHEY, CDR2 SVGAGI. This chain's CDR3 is CASRPLARNTGELFF. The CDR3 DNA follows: TGTGCCAGCAGGCCCCTGGCACGAAACACCGGGGAGCTGTTTTTT.

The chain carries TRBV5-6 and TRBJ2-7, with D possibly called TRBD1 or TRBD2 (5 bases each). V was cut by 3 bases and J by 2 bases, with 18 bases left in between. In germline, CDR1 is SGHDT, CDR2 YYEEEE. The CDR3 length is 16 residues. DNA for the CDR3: TGTGCCAGCAGCTCCCTAGCCAGGGATTGGACCTACGAGCAGTACTTC. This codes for CASSSLARDWTYEQYF. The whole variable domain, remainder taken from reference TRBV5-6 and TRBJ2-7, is DAGVTQSPTHLIKTRGQQVTLRCSPKSGHDTVSWYQQALGQGPQFIFQYYEEEERQRGNFPDRFSGHQFPNYSSELNVNALLLGDSALYLCASSSLARDWTYEQYFGPGTRLTVT.

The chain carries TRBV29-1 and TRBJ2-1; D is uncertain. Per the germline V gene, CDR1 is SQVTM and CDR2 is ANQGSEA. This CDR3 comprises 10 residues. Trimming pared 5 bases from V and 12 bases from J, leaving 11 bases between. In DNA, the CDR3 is TGCAGCGTTTCGAAGGGTGCGCAGTTCTTC. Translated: CSVSKGAQFF.

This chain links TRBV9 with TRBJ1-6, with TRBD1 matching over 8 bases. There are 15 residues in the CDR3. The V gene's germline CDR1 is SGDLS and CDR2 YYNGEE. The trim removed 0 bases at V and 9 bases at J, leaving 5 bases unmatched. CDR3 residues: CASSVDTGGTSPLHF. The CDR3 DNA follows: TGTGCCAGCAGCGTAGACACAGGGGGAACTTCACCCCTCCACTTT.

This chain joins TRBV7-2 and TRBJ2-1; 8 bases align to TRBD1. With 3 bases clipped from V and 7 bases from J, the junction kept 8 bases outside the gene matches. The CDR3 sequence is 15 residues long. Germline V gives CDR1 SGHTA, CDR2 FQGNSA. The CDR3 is CASSLHQGASNEQFF. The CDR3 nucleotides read TGTGCCAGCAGCTTGCATCAGGGGGCTAGTAATGAGCAGTTCTTC.